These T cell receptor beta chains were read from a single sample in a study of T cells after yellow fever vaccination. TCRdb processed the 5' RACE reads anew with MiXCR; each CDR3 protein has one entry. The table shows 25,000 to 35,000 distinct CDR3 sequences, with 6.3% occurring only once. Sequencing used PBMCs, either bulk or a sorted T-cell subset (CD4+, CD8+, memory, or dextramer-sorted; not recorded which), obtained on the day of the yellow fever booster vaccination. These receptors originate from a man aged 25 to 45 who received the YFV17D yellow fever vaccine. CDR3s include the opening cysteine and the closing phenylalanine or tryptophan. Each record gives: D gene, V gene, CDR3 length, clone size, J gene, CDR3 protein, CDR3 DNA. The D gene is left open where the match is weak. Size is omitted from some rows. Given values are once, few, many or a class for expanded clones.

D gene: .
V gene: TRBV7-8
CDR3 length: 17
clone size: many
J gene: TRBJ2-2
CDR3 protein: CASSPFIRIGTAGELFF
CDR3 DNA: TGTGCCAGCAGCCCCTTCATAAGGATTGGGACGGCTGGGGAGCTGTTTTTT

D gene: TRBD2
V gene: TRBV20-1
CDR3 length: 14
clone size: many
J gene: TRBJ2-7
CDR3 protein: CSARDGWEGYEQYF
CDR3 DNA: TGCAGTGCTAGAGATGGGTGGGAGGGCTACGAGCAGTACTTC

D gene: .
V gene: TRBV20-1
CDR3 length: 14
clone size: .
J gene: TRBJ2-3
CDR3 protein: CSATGVGIGDTQYF
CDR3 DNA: TGCAGTGCCACGGGTGTCGGGATCGGAGATACGCAGTATTTT

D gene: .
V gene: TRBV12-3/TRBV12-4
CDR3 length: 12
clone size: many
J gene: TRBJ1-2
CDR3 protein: CASSLRSYGYTF
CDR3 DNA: TGTGCCAGCAGTCTCAGGAGCTATGGCTACACCTTC

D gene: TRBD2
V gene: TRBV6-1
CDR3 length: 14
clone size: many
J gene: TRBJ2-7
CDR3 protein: CASTEEREIYEQYF
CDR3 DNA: TGTGCCAGCACTGAAGAGCGGGAGATCTACGAGCAGTACTTC

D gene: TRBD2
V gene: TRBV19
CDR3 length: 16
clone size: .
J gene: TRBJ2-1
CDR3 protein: CASTGLAGGGYNEQFF
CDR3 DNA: TGTGCCAGCACGGGACTAGCGGGAGGGGGCTACAATGAGCAGTTCTTC

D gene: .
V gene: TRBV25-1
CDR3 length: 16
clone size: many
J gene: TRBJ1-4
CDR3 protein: CASSEYPGATNEKLFF
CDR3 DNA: TGTGCCAGCAGTGAATACCCGGGGGCAACTAATGAAAAACTGTTTTTT

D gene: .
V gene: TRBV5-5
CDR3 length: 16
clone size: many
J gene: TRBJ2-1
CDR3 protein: CASSFGPGGGYNEQFF
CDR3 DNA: TGTGCCAGCAGCTTTGGGCCCGGGGGTGGCTACAATGAGCAGTTCTTC

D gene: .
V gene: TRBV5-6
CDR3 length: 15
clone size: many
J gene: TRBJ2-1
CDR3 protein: CASSLGPNSYNEQFF
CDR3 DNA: TGTGCCAGCAGCTTGGGACCGAACTCCTACAATGAGCAGTTCTTC

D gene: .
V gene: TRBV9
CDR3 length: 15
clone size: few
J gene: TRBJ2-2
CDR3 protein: CASSIRQTNTGELFF
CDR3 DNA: TGTGCCAGCAGCATCCGACAGACGAACACCGGGGAGCTGTTTTTT

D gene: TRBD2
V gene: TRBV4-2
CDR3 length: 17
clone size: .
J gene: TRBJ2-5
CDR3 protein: CASSQDIGLAGVATQYF
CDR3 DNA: TGTGCCAGCAGCCAAGATATAGGACTAGCGGGAGTGGCGACCCAGTACTTC

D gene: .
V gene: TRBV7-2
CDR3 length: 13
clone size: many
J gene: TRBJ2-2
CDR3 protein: CASRDINTGELFF
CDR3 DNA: TGTGCCAGCCGGGATATTAACACCGGGGAGCTGTTTTTT

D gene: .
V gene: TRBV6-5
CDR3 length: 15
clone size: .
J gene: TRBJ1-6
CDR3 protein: CASRHDSSYNSPLHF
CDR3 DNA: TGTGCCAGCAGACACGACAGTTCCTATAATTCACCCCTCCACTTT

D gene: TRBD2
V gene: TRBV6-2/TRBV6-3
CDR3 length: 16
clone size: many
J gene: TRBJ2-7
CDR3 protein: CASSYRSAGESYEQYF
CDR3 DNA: TGTGCCAGCAGTTACCGGTCAGCGGGAGAATCCTACGAGCAGTACTTC

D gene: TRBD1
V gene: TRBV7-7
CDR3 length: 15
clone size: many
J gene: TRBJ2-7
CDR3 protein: CASSHSDRGRDEQYF
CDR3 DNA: TGTGCCAGCAGCCACTCGGACAGGGGGAGGGACGAGCAGTACTTC

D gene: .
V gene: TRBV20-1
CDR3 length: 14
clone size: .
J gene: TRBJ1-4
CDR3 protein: CSARDSGINEKLFF
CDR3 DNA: TGCAGTGCTAGAGACTCGGGGATTAATGAAAAACTGTTTTTT

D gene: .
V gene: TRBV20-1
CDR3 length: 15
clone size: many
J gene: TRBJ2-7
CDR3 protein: CSARSWGIPRDEQYF
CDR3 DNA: TGCAGTGCTAGATCCTGGGGAATCCCCCGGGACGAGCAGTACTTC

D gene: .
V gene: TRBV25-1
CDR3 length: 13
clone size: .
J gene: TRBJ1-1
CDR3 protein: CASAPVSQGEAFF
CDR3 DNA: TGTGCCTCTGCCCCGGTGTCCCAGGGGGAAGCTTTCTTT